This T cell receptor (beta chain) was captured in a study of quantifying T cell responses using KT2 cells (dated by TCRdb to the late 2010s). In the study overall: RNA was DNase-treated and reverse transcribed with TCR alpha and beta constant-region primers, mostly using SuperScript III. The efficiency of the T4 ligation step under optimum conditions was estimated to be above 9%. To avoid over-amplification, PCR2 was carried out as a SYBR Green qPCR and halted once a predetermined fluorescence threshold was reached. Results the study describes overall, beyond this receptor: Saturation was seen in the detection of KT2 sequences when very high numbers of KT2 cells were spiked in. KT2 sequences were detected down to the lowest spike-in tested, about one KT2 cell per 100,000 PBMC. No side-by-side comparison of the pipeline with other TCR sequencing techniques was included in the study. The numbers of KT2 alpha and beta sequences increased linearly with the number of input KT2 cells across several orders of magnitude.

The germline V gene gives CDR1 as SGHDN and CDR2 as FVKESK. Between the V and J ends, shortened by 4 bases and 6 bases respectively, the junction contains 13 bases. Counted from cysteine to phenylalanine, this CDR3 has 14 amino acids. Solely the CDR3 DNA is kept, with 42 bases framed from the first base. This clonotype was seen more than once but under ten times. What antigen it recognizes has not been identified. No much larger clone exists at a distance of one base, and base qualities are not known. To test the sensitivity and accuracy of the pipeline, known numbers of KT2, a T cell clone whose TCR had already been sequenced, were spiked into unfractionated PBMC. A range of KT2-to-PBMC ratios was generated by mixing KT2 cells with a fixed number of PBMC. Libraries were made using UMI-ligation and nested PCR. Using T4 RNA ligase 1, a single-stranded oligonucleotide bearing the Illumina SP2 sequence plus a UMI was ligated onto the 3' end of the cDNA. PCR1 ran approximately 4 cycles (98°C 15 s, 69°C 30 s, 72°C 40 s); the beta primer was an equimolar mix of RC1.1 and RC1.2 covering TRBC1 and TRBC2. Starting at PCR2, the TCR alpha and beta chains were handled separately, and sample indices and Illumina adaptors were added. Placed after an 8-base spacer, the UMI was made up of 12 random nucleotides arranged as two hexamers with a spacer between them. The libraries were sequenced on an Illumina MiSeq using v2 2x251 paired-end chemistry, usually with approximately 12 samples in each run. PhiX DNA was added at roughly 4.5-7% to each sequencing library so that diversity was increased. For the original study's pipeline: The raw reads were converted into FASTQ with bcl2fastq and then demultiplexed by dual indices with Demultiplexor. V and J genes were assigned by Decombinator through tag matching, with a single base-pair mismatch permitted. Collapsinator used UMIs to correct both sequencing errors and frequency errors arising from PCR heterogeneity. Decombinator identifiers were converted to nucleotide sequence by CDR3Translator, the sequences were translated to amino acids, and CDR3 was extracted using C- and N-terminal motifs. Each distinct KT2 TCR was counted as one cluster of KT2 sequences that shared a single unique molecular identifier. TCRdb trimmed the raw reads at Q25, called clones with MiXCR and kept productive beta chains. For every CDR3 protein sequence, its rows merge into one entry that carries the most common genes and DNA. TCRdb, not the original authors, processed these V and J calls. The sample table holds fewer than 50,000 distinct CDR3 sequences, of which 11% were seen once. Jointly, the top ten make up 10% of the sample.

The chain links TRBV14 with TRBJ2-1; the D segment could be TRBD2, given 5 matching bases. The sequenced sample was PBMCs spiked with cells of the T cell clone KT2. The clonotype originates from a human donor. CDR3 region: CASSLAGIFNEQFF. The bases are TGTGCCAGCAGCCTAGCCGGGATCTTCAATGAGCAGTTCTTC. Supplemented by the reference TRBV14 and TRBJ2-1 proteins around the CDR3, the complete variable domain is EAGVTQFPSHSVIEKGQTVTLRCDPISGHDNLYWYRRVMGKEIKFLLHFVKESKQDESGMPNNRFLAERTGGTYSTLKVQPAELEDSGVYFCASSLAGIFNEQFFGPGTRLTVL.